This T cell receptor (beta chain) was sequenced in a study of T cell repertoires in cytomegalovirus infection. Remarks on this clonotype: Its antigen remains unknown.

TCRdb recomputed calls from the reads with MiXCR, one row per CDR3 protein. Altogether about a million distinct CDR3 sequences are present, around 30% being singletons, with the ten largest covering roughly 13%. CDR1 is LNHNV and CDR2 is YYDKDF in the germline V gene (reference sequence). Unmatched junction bases numbered 7, after V lost 5 bases and J lost 1 base. This CDR3 contains 15 residues. The clonotype originates from a human donor in good health (CMV status not recorded). Some clones in this sample may be carry-over from other donors' samples. The rearrangement links TRBV15 to TRBJ1-1; TRBD1 aligns across 7 bases. The sample in question was cultured CD8+ T cells from PBMCs, obtained from culture after CMV antigen stimulation. The CDR3 sequence is CATSLPTGPNTEAFF. The DNA for the CDR3 is TGTGCCACCAGCTTGCCGACAGGGCCGAACACTGAAGCTTTCTTT.